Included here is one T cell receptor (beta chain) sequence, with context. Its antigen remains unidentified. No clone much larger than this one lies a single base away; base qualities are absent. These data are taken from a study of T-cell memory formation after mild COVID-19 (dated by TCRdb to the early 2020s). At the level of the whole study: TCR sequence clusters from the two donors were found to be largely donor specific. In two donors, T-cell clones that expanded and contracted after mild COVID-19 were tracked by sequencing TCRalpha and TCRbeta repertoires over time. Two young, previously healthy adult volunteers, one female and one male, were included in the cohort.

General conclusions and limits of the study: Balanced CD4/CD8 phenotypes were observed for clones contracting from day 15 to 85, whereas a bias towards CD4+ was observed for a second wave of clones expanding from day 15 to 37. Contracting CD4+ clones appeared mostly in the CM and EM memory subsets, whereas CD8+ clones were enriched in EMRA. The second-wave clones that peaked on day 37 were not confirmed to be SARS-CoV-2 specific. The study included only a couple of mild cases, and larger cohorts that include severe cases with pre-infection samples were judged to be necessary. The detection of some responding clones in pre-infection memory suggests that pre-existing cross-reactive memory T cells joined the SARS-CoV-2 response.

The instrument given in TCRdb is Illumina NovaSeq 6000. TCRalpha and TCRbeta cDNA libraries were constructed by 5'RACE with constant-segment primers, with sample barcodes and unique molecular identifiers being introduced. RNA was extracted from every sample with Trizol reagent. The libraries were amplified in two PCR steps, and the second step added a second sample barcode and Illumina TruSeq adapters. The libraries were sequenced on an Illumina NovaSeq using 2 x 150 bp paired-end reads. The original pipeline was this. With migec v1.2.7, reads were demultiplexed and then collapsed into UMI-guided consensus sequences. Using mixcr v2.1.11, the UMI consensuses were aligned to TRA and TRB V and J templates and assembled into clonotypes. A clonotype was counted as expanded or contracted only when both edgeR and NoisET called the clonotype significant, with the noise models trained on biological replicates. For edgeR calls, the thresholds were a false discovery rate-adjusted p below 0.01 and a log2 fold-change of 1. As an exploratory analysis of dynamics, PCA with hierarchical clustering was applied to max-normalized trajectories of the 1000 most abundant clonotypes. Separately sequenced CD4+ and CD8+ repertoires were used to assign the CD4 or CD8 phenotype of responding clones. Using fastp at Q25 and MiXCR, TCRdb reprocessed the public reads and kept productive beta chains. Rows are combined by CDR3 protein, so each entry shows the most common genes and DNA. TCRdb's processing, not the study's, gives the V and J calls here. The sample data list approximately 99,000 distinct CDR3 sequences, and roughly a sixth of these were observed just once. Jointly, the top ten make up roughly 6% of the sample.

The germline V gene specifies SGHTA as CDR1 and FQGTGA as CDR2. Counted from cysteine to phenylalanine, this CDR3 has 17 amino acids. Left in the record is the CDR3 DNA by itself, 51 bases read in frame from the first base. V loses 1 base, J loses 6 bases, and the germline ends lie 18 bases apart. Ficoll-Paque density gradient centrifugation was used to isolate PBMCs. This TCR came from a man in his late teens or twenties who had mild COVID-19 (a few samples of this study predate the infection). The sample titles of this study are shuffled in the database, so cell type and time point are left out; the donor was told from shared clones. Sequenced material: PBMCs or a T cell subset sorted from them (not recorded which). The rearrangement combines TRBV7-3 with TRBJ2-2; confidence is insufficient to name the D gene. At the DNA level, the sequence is TGTGCCAGCAGCTTAAGTCTTGACCCTCCAAACGCCGGGGAGCTGTTTTTT. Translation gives CASSLSLDPPNAGELFF.